This TCR beta chain was sequenced during a study of cytomegalovirus exposure and HLA in healthy donors. Findings and caveats of the study: By HLA locus, TCR association rates varied in a later analysis, with DRB1 showing the most and HLA-C the fewest. Roughly uniform sequencing depth across donors was assumed, possibly incorrectly. Using a false discovery rate of 0.05, a later analysis showed that approximately 17,000 TCR beta sequences were associated with HLA alleles.

PCR employed 60 Vbeta and 13 Jbeta primers. Libraries were prepared by immunoSEQ multiplex PCR; TCRdb keeps only in-frame clonotypes and omits some of them. The repertoire includes roughly 150,000 clones, about 70% of them detected once, and 8% to 13% sits in the top ten. Worth noting for this clone: The antigen is undetermined.

The TCR sequence derives from a man aged 25 to 40 in good health and CMV-seropositive. Input material: PBMCs.

The CDR3 nucleotides read TGCGCCAGCAGGGCGGGGGGAGGGTATACGCAGTATTTT. Protein sequence: CASRAGGGYTQYF. The chain couples TRBV4-1 to TRBJ2-3; 8 bases are shared with TRBD2. The trim removed 6 bases at V and 7 bases at J, leaving 6 bases unmatched. Germline V CDR1 and CDR2: MGHRA, YSYEKL. The CDR3 contains 13 residues.